The clone carrying this TCR beta chain has just a few counts. Its antigen is as yet unknown. This specimen comes from a study of T cells after yellow fever vaccination. Study results and limitations: The secondary T-cell response peaked on day 5, not day 15, but was weaker. Among primary-vaccination clones, most reappeared after the booster, at almost 98% for CD4 and 88% for CD8.

CDR1 and CDR2 (germline): MNHEY, SVGEGT. The V end lost 4 bases, the J end lost 4 bases, and 8 bases lay between the germline ends. The CDR3 has 12 amino acids. The study made its TCR cDNA through 5'RACE template switching. That step introduced a universal primer site along with UMIs. TCRdb re-called the 5' RACE reads through MiXCR, storing one row per CDR3 protein. The data show more than 350,000 distinct CDR3 sequences, with 9.5% to 13% seen just once and roughly a sixth held by the top ten. Material: PBMCs, obtained on the day of the first yellow fever vaccination. The receptor's source is a man younger than 35 who received the YFV17D yellow fever vaccine. V is TRBV6-2 or TRBV6-3 and J is TRBJ2-7, with a possible D match to TRBD1 (6 bases). The CDR3 here is CASSWGTYEQYV. The CDR3 DNA reads as TGTGCCAGCAGTTGGGGGACATACGAGCAGTACGTC.